This TCR beta chain came from a study of OX40 agonist ivuxolimab in advanced cancers. Turning to the overall study: Ivuxolimab was a fully human IgG2 agonistic monoclonal antibody targeting the costimulatory receptor OX40 (CD134). Intravenous ivuxolimab was administered to patients every 2 weeks at six dose levels: 0.01, 0.1, 0.3, 1.5, 3 and 10 mg/kg. Of the 50 to 55 dose-escalation patients, hepatocellular carcinoma was present in roughly 19, melanoma in some 15, renal cell carcinoma in 9 and head and neck cancer in 9. A male proportion of roughly 85% and a mean age of around 60 years, ranging from roughly 23 to 80, were recorded for the dose-escalation cohort. Patients were allowed to have had prior anti-PD-1, anti-PD-L1 or anti-CTLA-4 therapy, and less than 45% of the dose-escalation patients had previously received checkpoint inhibitors. Partial responses occurred in three dose-escalation patients: two with cutaneous melanoma and one with hepatocellular carcinoma. The point of sequencing TCRbeta in the periphery was to test whether ivuxolimab changed TCR sequence diversity and drove clonal T-cell expansion. The paper reports the monotherapy dose-escalation portion (N of about 54 patients) of the phase I ivuxolimab trial. What the research found in general, with its limitations: At doses of 0.1 to 3.0 mg/kg, clonal expansion of both CD4+ and CD8+ blood T cells was observed from baseline to week 6. In the 0.1-3.0 mg/kg groups, partial responders were among the patients with the lowest normalized peripheral clonal expansion, particularly in CD8+ T cells. Antigen specificity was not determined for the clonally expanded peripheral T cells. After ivuxolimab, more expanded clones were found on average in CD8+ T cells than in CD4+ T cells. Low levels of normalized T-cell clonal expansion were also shown by some nonresponding patients.

CDR1 is given as SGHDN and CDR2 as FVKESK, both from the germline V gene. A distance of 6 bases separates the germline ends of V and J, which lose 4 bases and 1 base respectively. The CDR3 starts with the cysteine, ends with the phenylalanine, and has 13 residues. CDR3 DNA only is kept here, 39 bases in frame from base 1. A remark on this clone: The antigen this receptor binds is unknown. Within one base of it there is no much larger clone, and no base qualities were kept.

Genomic DNA was isolated from the sorted cells so that the TCRbeta CDR3 region could be sequenced. TCRbeta CDR3 regions were sequenced using the immunoSEQ Assay. TCRdb mirrors the immuneACCESS table, restricted to in-frame sequences. Some clones are absent from its copies; in checked studies, under half trace to an unresolved V gene, and the reason for the others is unknown. Counted in this sample were more than 45,000 clones; 84% of them appeared once. The top ten clonotypes cover over 4% of the sample. Patients with a history of autoimmune disease or receiving systemic immunosuppression were excluded from the trial. In every dose cohort, peripheral blood was drawn for TCR sequencing at baseline, cycle 4 day 1, and cycle 7 day 1. Samples were obtained from an open-label, multicenter, first-in-human phase I dose-escalation trial of ivuxolimab. The trial enrolled adults with locally advanced or metastatic head and neck squamous cell, hepatocellular, melanoma or renal cell carcinoma. Before TCR sequencing, CD4+ T cells and CD8+ T cells from peripheral blood were sorted into separate populations.

This clonotype was obtained from an adult with an advanced solid tumor such as melanoma, head and neck, liver or kidney cancer. The chain is assembled from TRBV14 and TRBJ2-3, with an unclear D gene assignment. The sample consisted of CD4+ or CD8+ T cells sorted from blood, taken in a trial of the OX40 agonist ivuxolimab. The CDR3 sequence is CASSPSGTDTQYF. The sequenced DNA is TGTGCCAGCAGCCCCTCGGGCACAGATACGCAGTATTTT.